Here is one T cell receptor (beta chain) with its context. This clone was detected once. The antigen it recognizes is unknown. It has no much larger one-base neighbor in the sample; base qualities were not kept. The data belong to a study of glioma-infiltrating T cells after dendritic cell vaccination (dated by TCRdb to the mid-2010s). With respect to the entire study: The cohort included some 15 glioblastoma patients drawn from Phase I and II dendritic cell vaccination trials, of whom 9 were newly diagnosed and 6 had recurrent disease. Three intradermal dendritic cell vaccine injections were administered to patients at biweekly intervals in the arm below the axilla. Between the early 2000s and the early 2010s, patients were given autologous tumor lysate-pulsed dendritic cell vaccination. The vaccine consisted of monocyte-derived dendritic cells cultured about 7 days with IL-4 and GM-CSF, then pulsed overnight with autologous tumor lysate. Tumor-infiltrating lymphocyte content was quantified and tumor and blood repertoires were compared in dendritic cell-vaccinated glioblastoma patients by deep sequencing of TCR beta CDR3 regions. TCR sequencing metrics, including TIL content and tumor-blood repertoire overlap, were correlated with survival after dendritic cell vaccination. The full study reports these points: The response model built on TCR overlap across three groups was characterized as speculative, with prospective validation still needed. After dendritic cell vaccination, a higher estimated pretreatment TIL content predicted longer time to progression and overall survival. The cohort was small and heterogeneous, and full blood and tumor sets were available for few patients, with initial-recurrent tumor pairs available for even fewer patients. TCR clonality showed no direct relationship with survival, which suggests that a diverse polyclonal response may matter.

Using the immunoSEQ assay, TCRB CDR3 regions were amplified from 2 to 2.5 micrograms of genomic DNA, or from all available DNA when less than that was on hand. The multiplex PCR relied on 60 forward primers for TCR V beta segments and 13 reverse primers for J beta segments. To estimate the number of reads per starting template, synthetic control templates were added to each sample at limiting dilution. The Illumina HiSeq System generated sequencing reads of 87 bp. The source study handled its data this way. To remove PCR and sequencing errors, closely related sequences were merged with a nearest neighbor algorithm. TCR overlap was measured as the percentage of unique tumor TCR beta sequences also present in the same patient's peripheral blood. Drawn from immuneACCESS, this table holds only the in-frame rearrangements with V and J called that TCRdb kept. Clones are partly lost; checked studies trace under half to an unresolved V gene and leave the rest unexplained. V, J and clone size reflect that table, while D and trimming were determined from the DNA. A total of 60,000 to 70,000 clones appear in this sample, 82% of them only once. Together, the top ten hold under 10% of the sample.

Patients were selected on the basis of adequate residual fresh-frozen tumor tissue and more than two years of available survival data. Molecular status otherwise varied across the glioblastoma patients, but none of them carried an isocitrate dehydrogenase mutation. PBMC collection took place before vaccination, two weeks after the third vaccination, and at tumor progression if progression occurred. The Qiagen DNeasy Blood extraction Kit was used for extraction of genomic DNA. Here the sequenced sample was blood, taken before dendritic cell vaccination. The TCR comes from a human donor with glioblastoma.

The CDR3 protein sequence reads: CASRSGGNSFEPQHF. In nucleotides, the sequence is TGTGCCAGCAGGTCAGGAGGGAACAGTTTTGAGCCCCAGCATTTT. The sequence is built from TRBV7-2 and TRBJ1-5, with no D gene named confidently. The junction shows trimming of 6 bases on V and 8 bases on J, plus 20 bases between the germline ends. Its CDR3 holds 15 amino acids, cysteine through phenylalanine. The sequence is cut down to CDR3 DNA, 45 bases in frame from base 1. From the germline V gene, CDR1 is SGHTA and CDR2 is FQGNSA.